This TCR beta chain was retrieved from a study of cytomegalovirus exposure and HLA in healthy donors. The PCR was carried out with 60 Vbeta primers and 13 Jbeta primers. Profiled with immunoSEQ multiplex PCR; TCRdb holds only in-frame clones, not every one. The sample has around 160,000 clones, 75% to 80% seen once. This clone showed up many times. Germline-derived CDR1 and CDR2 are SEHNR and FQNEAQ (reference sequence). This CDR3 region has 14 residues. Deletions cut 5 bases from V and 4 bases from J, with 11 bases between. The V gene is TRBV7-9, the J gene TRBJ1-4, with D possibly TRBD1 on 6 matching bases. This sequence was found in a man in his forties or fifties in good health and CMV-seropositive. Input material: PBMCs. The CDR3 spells CASSNGQINEKLFF. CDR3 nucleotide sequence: TGTGCCAGCAGCAACGGACAGATTAATGAAAAACTGTTTTTT.